These T cell receptor beta chains were read from a single sample in a study of blood T cell repertoires in COVID-19. Profiled with immunoSEQ multiplex PCR; TCRdb holds only in-frame clones, not every one. The sample lists fewer than 150,000 clones; more than 75% were seen once. The sample was peripheral blood. These receptors were obtained from a woman in her 40s with acute or convalescent COVID-19. CDR3s include the opening cysteine and the closing phenylalanine or tryptophan. The D gene is left open where the match is weak. A clone size is listed for some rows: how often the clone was seen (once, few, many), or a class if it is expanded.

D gene	V gene	CDR3 length	clone size	J gene	CDR3 protein	CDR3 DNA
-	TRBV2	14	-	TRBJ2-7	CASSDYGVSYEQYF	TGTGCCAGCAGTGATTACGGGGTTTCCTACGAGCAGTACTTC
TRBD1	TRBV5-4	14	-	TRBJ2-2	CASSPDRGTGELFF	TGTGCCAGCAGCCCTGACAGGGGCACCGGGGAGCTGTTTTTT
TRBD1	TRBV19	15	-	TRBJ1-5	CASSIGGTAGQPQHF	TGTGCCAGTAGTATAGGCGGGACAGCAGGTCAGCCCCAGCATTTT
TRBD1	TRBV27	15	once	TRBJ1-4	CASRRPGQGNEKLFF	TGTGCCAGCAGAAGACCGGGACAGGGTAATGAAAAACTGTTTTTT
TRBD1	TRBV23-1	13	-	TRBJ2-7	CASPSRDSNQEDF	TGCGCCAGCCCATCCCGGGACAGCAACCAGGAAGACTTC
TRBD2	TRBV5-1	15	-	TRBJ2-3	CASSYSGTSGDTQYF	TGCGCCAGCAGCTACTCCGGGACTAGTGGTGATACGCAGTATTTT
-	TRBV20-1	13	-	TRBJ2-5	CSASSFMRETQYF	TGCAGTGCTAGTTCCTTCATGCGGGAGACCCAGTACTTC
TRBD1	TRBV4-1	14	-	TRBJ1-1	CASSQYTGVTEAFF	TGCGCCAGCAGCCAGTACACAGGGGTTACTGAAGCTTTCTTT
-	TRBV19	14	-	TRBJ2-5	CASSSRGAQATQYF	TGTGCCAGTAGTTCCCGGGGGGCCCAAGCGACCCAGTACTTC
-	TRBV7-2	15	once	TRBJ2-3	CASSSRVSSTDTQYF	TGTGCCAGCAGCTCTCGGGTCTCTTCCACAGATACGCAGTATTTT
-	TRBV14	16	-	TRBJ2-3	CASSQTYMAGRGTQYF	TGTGCCAGCAGCCAAACGTATATGGCCGGGAGAGGAACGCAGTATTTT
-	TRBV11-3	14	-	TRBJ2-7	CASSLEPQGYEQYF	TGTGCCAGCAGCTTAGAGCCACAGGGTTACGAGCAGTACTTC
-	TRBV2	13	few	TRBJ1-5	CASKQSSNQPQHF	TGTGCCAGCAAACAGAGTAGCAATCAGCCCCAGCATTTT
-	TRBV7-9	14	-	TRBJ2-7	CASSFPEAGPEQYF	TGTGCCAGCAGCTTTCCGGAGGCGGGGCCCGAGCAGTACTTC
-	TRBV6-5	15	-	TRBJ1-1	CASSYSATSFTEAFF	TGTGCCAGCAGTTACTCGGCAACAAGTTTCACTGAAGCTTTCTTT
TRBD1	TRBV6-5	14	-	TRBJ1-5	CASSYDRGVQPQHF	TGTGCCAGCAGTTACGACAGGGGTGTGCAGCCCCAGCATTTT
TRBD1	TRBV9	13	-	TRBJ1-2	CASSVQTGGGYTF	TGTGCCAGCAGCGTACAGACAGGGGGTGGCTACACCTTC
TRBD1	TRBV15	13	-	TRBJ1-2	CATSSGQDYGYTF	TGTGCCACCAGCAGCGGACAGGATTATGGCTACACCTTC
-	TRBV19	15	-	TRBJ1-3	CASSRPGTAGNTIYF	TGTGCCAGTAGCAGGCCCGGGACTGCAGGAAACACCATATATTTT
-	TRBV5-6	14	-	TRBJ2-7	CASSLVQGGYEQYF	TGTGCCAGCAGCTTGGTACAGGGTGGTTACGAGCAGTACTTC
TRBD1	TRBV7-9	14	-	TRBJ1-1	CASSRGTANTEAFF	TGTGCCAGCAGCCGCGGGACAGCGAACACTGAAGCTTTCTTT
TRBD2	TRBV19	15	-	TRBJ2-3	CASIGGTSRTDTQYF	TGTGCCAGTATAGGGGGGACTAGCCGCACAGATACGCAGTATTTT